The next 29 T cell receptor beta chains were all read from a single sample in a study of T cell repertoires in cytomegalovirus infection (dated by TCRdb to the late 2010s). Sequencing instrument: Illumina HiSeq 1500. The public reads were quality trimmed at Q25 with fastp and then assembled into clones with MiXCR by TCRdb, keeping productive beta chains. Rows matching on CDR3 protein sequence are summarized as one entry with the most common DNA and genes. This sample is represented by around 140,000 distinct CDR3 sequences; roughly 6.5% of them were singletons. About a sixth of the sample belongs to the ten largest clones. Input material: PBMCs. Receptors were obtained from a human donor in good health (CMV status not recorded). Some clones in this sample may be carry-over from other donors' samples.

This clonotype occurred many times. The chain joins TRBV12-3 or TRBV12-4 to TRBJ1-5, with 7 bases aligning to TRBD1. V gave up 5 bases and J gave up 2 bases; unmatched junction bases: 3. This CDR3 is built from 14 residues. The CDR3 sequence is CASSDRAGNQPQHF. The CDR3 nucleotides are TGTGCCAGCAGTGACAGGGCTGGCAATCAGCCCCAGCATTTT.

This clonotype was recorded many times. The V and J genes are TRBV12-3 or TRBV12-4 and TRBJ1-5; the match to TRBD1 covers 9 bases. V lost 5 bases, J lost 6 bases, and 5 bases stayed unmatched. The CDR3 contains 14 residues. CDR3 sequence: CASSPTGGGQPQHF. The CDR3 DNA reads TGTGCCAGCAGTCCCACAGGGGGCGGTCAGCCCCAGCATTTT.

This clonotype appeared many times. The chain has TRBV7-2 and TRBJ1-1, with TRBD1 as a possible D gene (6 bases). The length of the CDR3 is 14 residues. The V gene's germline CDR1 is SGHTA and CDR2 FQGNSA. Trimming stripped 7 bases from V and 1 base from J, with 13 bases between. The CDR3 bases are TGTGCCAGCACCTTCGGGGGGCGGAACACTGAAGCTTTCTTT. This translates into CASTFGGRNTEAFF.

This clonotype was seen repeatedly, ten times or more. CDR3 loop: CASSFSRLTGELFF. CDR3 in DNA: TGTGCCAGCAGCTTTTCAAGGTTGACCGGGGAGCTGTTTTTT. This chain connects TRBV7-2 to TRBJ2-2; D unclear. Germline CDR1 reads SGHTA; CDR2 reads FQGNSA. The CDR3 is 14 residues long. V was pared by 3 bases and J by 5 bases, with 10 bases between.

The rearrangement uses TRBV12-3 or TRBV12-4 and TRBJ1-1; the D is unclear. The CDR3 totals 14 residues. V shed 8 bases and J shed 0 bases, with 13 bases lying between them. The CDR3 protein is CASLARSMNTEAFF. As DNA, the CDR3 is TGTGCCAGCCTAGCAAGGTCCATGAACACTGAAGCTTTCTTT.

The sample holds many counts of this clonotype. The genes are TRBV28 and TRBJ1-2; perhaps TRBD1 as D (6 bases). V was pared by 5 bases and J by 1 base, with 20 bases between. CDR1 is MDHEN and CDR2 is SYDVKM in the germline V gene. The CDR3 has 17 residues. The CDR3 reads CASSLGGWNRDNYGYTF. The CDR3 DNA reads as TGTGCCAGCAGTCTGGGAGGGTGGAACAGGGATAACTATGGCTACACCTTC.

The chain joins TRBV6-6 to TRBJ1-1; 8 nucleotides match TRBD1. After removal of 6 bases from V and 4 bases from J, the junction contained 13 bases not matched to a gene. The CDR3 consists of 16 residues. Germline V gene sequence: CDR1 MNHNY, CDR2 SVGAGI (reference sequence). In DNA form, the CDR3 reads TGTGCCAGCAGAGAGGAGAGGACAGGGCGGACCACTGAAGCTTTCTTT. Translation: CASREERTGRTTEAFF.

CDR3 sequence reads: CSAPGLAFSEQFF. DNA of the CDR3: TGCAGCGCCCCGGGACTAGCTTTCAGTGAGCAGTTCTTC. The rearrangement joins TRBV29-1 to TRBJ2-1, with 9 positions matching TRBD2. Germline CDR1 SQVTM, CDR2 ANQGSEA. The length of the CDR3 is 13 residues. Unmatched junction bases numbered 10, after V lost 7 bases and J lost 9 bases.

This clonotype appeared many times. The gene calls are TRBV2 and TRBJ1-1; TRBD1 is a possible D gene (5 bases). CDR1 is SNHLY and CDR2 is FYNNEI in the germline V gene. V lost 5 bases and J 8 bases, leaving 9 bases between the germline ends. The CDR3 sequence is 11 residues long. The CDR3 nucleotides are TGTGCCAGCAGTCTTAGGACAGAAGCTTTCTTT. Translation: CASSLRTEAFF.

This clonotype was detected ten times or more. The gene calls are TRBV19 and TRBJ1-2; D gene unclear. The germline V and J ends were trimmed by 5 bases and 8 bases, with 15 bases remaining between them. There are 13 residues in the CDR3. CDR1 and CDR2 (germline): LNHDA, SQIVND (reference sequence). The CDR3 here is CASSPNTRSGYTF. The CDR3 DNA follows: TGTGCCAGTAGTCCCAATACAAGGAGCGGCTACACCTTC.

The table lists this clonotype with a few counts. CDR3 region: CATSREPESYNSPLHF. The CDR3 region has the DNA TGTGCCACCAGCAGAGAACCGGAGTCCTATAATTCACCCCTCCACTTT. The chain links TRBV15 to TRBJ1-6; unclear D gene. CDR3 length: 16 residues. Germline V gives CDR1 LNHNV, CDR2 YYDKDF (reference sequence). V gave up 0 bases and J gave up 1 base, with 7 bases separating them. The full variable domain, its missing parts supplied by reference TRBV15 and TRBJ1-6, is DAMVIQNPRYQVTQFGKPVTLSCSQTLNHNVMYWYQQKSSQAPKLLFHYYDKDFNNEADTPDNFQSRRPNTSFCFLDIRSPGLGDTAMYLCATSREPESYNSPLHFGNGTRLTVT.

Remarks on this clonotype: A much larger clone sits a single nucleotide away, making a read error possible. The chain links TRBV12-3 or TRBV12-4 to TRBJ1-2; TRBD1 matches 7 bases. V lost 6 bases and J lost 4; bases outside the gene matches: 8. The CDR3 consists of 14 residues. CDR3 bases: TGTGCCAGCAGCACAGGGGCCTCTAGCTATGGCTACACCTTC. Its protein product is CASSTGASSYGYTF.

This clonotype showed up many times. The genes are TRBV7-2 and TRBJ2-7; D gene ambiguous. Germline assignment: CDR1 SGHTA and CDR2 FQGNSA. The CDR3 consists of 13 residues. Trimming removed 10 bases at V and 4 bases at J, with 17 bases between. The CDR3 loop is CAMGSRRRYEQYF. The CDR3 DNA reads TGTGCCATGGGGTCAAGGAGACGTTACGAGCAGTACTTC.

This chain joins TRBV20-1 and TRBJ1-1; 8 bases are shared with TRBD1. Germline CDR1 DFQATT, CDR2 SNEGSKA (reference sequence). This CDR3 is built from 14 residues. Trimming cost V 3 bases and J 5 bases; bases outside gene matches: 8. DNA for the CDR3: TGCAGTGCTAGGACGGACAGGGAGGGTACTGAAGCTTTCTTT. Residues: CSARTDREGTEAFF.

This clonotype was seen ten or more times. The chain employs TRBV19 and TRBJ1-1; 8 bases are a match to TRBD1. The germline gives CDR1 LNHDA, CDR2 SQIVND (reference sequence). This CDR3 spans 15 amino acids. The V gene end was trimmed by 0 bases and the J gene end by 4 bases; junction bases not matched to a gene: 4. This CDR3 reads CASSIDAGGVTEAFF. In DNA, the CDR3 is TGTGCCAGTAGTATAGATGCAGGGGGCGTCACTGAAGCTTTCTTT.

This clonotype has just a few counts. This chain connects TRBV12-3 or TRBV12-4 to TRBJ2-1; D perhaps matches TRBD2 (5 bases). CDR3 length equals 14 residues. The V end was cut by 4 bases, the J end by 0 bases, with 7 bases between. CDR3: CASSSGSSYNEQFF. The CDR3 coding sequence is TGTGCCAGCAGTTCGGGAAGCTCCTACAATGAGCAGTTCTTC.

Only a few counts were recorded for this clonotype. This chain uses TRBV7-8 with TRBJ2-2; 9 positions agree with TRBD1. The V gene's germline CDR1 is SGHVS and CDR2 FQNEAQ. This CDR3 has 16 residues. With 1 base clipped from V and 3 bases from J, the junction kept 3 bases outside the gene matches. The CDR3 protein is CASSLDRTGDTGELFF. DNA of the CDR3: TGTGCCAGCAGCTTAGATCGGACAGGGGACACCGGGGAGCTGTTTTTT.

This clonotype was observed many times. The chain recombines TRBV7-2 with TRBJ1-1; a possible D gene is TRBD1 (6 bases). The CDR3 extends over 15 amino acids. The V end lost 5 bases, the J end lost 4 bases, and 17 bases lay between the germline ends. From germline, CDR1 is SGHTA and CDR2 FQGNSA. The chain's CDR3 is CASSPRRGAGTEAFF. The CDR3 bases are TGTGCCAGCAGCCCCCGGCGGGGGGCAGGCACTGAAGCTTTCTTT.

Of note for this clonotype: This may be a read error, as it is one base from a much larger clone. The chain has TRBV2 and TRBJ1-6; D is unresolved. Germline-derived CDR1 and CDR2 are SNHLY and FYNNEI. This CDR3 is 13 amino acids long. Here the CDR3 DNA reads TGTGCCAGCAATGAGAACTATAATCCACCCCTCCACTTT. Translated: CASNENYNPPLHF. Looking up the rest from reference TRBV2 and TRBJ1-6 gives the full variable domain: EPEVTQTPSHQVTQMGQEVILRCVPISNHLYFYWYRQILGQKVEFLVSFYNNEISEKSEIFDDQFSVERPDGSNFTLKIRSTKLEDSAMYFCASNENYNPPLHFGNGTRLTVT.

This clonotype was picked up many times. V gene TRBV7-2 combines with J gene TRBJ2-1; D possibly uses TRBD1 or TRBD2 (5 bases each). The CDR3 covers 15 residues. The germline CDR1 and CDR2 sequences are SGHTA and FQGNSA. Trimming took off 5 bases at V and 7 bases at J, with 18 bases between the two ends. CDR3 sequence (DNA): TGTGCCAGCAGCGGGGGACGGAATGCACGTAATGAGCAGTTCTTC. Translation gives CASSGGRNARNEQFF.

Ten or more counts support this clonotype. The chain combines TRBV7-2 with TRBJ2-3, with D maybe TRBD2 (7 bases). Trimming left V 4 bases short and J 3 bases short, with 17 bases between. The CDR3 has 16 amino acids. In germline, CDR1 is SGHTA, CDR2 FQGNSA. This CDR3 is CASSWGGGAGTDTQYF. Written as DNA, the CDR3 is TGTGCCAGCAGCTGGGGGGGGGGGGCGGGGACAGATACGCAGTATTTT.

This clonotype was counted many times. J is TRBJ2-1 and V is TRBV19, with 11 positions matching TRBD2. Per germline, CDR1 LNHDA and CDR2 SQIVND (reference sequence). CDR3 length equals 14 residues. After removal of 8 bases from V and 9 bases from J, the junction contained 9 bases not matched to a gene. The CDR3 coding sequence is TGTGCCAGTGCCTCGACTAGCGGGGTGGGTGAGCAGTTCTTC. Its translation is CASASTSGVGEQFF.

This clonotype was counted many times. CDR3: CASSLDPQVYGYTF. In nucleotides, the CDR3 is TGTGCCAGCAGCTTAGATCCACAGGTCTATGGCTACACCTTC. This chain connects TRBV7-2 to TRBJ1-2; the D gene is possibly TRBD1 (5 bases). This CDR3 region has 14 residues. V lost 1 base and J lost 4, with 10 bases in between. The germline V gene encodes CDR1 SGHTA and CDR2 FQGNSA.

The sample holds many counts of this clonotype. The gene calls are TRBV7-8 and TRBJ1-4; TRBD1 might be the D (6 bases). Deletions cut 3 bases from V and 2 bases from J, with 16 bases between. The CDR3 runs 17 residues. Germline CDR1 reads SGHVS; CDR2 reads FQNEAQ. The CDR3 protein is CASSLEEWDTTNEKLFF. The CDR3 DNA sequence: TGTGCCAGCAGCTTGGAGGAATGGGACACTACTAATGAAAAACTGTTTTTT.

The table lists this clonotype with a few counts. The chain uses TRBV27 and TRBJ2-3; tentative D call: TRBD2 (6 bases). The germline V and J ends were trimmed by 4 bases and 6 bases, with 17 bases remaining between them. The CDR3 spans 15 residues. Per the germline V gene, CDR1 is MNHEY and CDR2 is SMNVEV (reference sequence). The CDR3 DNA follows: TGTGCCAGCAGTTCTCACCTAGCGACCCGCGATACGCAGTATTTT. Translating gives CASSSHLATRDTQYF.

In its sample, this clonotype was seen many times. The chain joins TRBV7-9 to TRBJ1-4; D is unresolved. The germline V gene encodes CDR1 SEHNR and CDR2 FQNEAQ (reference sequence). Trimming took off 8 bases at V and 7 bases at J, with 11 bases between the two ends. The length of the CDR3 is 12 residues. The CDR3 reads CASGPTVEKLFF. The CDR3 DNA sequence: TGTGCCAGCGGCCCTACGGTTGAAAAACTGTTTTTT.

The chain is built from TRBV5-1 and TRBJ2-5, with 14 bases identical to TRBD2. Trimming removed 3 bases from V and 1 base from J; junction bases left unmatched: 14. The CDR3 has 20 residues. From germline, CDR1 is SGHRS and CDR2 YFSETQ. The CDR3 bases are TGCGCCAGCAGCTACGAAAGAAGACTAGCGGGGGGGGGTCTCCAAGAGACCCAGTACTTC. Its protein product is CASSYERRLAGGGLQETQYF.

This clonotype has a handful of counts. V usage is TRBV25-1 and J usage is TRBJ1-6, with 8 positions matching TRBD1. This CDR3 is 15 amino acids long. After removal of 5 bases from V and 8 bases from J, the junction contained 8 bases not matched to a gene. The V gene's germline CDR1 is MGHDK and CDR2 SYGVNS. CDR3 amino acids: CASSSTDREYSPLHF. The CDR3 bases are TGTGCCAGCAGTTCCACGGACAGGGAATATTCACCCCTCCACTTT.

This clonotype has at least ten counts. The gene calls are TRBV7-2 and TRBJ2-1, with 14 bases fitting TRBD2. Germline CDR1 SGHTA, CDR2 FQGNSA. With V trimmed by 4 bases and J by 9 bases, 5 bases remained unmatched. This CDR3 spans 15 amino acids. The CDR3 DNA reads TGTGCCAGCAGCTGGACTAGCGGGGGGCTGGGTGAGCAGTTCTTC. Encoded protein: CASSWTSGGLGEQFF.